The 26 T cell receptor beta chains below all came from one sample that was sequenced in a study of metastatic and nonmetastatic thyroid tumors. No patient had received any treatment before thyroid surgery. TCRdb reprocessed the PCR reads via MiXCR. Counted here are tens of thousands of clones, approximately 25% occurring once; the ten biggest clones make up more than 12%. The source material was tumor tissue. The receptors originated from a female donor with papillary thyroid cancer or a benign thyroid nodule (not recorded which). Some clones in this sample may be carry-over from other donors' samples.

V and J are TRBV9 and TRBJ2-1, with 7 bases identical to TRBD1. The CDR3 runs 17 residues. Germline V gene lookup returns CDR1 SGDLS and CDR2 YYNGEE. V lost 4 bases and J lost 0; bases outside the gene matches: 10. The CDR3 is CASSPRDSLSSYNEQFF. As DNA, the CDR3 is TGTGCCAGCAGCCCCCGGGACAGTTTGAGCTCCTACAATGAGCAGTTCTTC.

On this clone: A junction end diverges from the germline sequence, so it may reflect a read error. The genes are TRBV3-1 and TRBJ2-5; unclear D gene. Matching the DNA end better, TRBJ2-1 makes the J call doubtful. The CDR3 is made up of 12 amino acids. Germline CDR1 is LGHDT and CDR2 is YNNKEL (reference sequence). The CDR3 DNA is TGTGTCAGCAGCCCAGTAGCCGTCGAGCAGTTCTTC. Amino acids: CVSSPVAVEQFF.

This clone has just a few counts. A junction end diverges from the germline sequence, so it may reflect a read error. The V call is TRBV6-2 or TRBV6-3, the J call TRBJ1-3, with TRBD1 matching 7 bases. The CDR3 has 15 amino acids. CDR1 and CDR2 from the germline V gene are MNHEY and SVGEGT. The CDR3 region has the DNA TGTGCCAGCGGCAACTTTGGGACAGCTGGGAACACCATATATTTT. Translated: CASGNFGTAGNTIYF.

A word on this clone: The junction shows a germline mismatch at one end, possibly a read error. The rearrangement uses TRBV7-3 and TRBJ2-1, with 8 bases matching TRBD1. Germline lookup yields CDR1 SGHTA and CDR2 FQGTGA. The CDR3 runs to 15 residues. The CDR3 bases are TGTGCCAGCAGCCTCCGACAGGGGATATCGAATGGGCAGTTCTTC. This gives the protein CASSLRQGISNGQFF.

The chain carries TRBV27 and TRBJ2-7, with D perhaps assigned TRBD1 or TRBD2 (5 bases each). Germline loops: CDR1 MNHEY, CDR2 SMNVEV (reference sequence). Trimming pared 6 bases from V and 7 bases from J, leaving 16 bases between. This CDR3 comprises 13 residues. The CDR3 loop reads CASRRGADWEQYF. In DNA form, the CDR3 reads TGTGCCAGCAGGAGGGGCGCGGATTGGGAGCAGTACTTC.

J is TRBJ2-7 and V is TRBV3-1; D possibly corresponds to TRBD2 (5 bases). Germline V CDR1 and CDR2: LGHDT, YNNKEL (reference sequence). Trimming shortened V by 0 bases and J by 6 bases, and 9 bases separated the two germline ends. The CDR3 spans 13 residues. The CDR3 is CASSQEGRGEQYF. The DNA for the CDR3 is TGTGCCAGCAGCCAAGAGGGCCGGGGCGAGCAGTACTTC.

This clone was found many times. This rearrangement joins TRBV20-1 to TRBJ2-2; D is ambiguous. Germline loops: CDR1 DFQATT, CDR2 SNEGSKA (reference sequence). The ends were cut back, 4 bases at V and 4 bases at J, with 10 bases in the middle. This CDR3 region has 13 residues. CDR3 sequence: CSAKVGGTGELFF. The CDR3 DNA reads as TGCAGTGCTAAAGTCGGCGGCACCGGGGAGCTGTTTTTT.

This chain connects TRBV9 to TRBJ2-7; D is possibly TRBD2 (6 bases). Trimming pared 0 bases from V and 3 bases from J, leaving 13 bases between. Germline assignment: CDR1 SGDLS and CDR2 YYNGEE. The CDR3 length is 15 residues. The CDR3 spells CASSVDGGTNYEQYF. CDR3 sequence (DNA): TGTGCCAGCAGCGTAGATGGAGGGACGAACTACGAGCAGTACTTC.

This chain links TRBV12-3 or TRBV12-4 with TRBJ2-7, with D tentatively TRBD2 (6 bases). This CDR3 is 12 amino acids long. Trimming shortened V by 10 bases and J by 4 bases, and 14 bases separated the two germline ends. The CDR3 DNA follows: TGTGCCACTTCGGAGGGCCTGTACGAGCAGTACTTC. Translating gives CATSEGLYEQYF.

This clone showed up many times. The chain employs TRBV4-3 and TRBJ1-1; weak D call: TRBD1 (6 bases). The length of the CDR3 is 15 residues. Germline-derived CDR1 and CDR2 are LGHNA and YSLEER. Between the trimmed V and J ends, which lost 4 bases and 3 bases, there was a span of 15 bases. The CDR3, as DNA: TGCGCCAGCAGCCGGAAGGGGGGGCCGGACACTGAAGCTTTCTTT. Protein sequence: CASSRKGGPDTEAFF.

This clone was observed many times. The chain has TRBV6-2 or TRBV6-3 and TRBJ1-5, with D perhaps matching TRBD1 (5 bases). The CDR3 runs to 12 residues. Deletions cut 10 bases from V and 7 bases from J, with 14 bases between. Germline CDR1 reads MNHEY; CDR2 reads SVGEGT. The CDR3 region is CATRDPGQPQHF. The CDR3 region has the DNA TGTGCCACCCGGGACCCGGGGCAGCCCCAGCATTTT.

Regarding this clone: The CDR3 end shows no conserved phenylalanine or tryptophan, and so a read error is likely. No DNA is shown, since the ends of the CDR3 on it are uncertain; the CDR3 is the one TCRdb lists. CDR3 protein: CASSLEGQPNVVY. The chain has TRBV13 and TRBJ1-3. Germline CDR1 reads PRHDT; CDR2 reads FYEKMQ (reference sequence). The CDR3 contains 13 residues when both ends are counted.

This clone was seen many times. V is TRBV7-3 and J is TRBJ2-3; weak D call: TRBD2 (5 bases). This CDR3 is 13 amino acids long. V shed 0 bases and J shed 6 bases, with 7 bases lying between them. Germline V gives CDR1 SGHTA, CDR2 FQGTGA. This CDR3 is CASSLTPGDTQYF. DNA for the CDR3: TGTGCCAGCAGCTTAACGCCGGGGGATACGCAGTATTTT.

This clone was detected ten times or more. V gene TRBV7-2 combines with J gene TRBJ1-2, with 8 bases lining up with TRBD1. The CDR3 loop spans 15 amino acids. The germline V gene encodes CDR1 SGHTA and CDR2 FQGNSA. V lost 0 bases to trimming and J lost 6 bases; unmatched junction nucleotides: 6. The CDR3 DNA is TGTGCCAGCAGCTTAGCCCGGCAGGGGGCAGATGGCTACACCTTC. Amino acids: CASSLARQGADGYTF.

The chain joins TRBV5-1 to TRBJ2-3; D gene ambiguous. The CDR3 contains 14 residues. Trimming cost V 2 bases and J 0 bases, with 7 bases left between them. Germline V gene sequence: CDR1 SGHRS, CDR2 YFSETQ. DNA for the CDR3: TGCGCCAGCAGCTTCACGGACAGCACAGATACGCAGTATTTT. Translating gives CASSFTDSTDTQYF.

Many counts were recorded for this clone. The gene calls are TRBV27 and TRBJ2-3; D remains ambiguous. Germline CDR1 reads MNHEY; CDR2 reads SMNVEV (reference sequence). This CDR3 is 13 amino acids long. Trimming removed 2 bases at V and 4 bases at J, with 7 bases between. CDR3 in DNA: TGTGCCAGCAGTTTACGATGGGCAGATACGCAGTATTTT. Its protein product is CASSLRWADTQYF.

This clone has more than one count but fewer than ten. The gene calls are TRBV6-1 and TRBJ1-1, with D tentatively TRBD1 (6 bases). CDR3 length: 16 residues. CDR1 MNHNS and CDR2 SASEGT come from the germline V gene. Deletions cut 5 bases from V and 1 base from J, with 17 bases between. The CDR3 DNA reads TGTGCCAGCAGTCGAGGCGGGGGCGGGGGGAACACTGAAGCTTTCTTT. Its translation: CASSRGGGGGNTEAFF.

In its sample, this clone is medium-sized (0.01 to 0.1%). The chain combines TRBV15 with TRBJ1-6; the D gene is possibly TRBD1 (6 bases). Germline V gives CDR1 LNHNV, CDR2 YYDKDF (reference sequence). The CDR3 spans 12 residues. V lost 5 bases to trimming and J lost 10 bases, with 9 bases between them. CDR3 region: CATSQGTSPLHF. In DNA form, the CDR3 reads TGTGCCACCAGCCAGGGGACGTCACCCCTCCACTTT.

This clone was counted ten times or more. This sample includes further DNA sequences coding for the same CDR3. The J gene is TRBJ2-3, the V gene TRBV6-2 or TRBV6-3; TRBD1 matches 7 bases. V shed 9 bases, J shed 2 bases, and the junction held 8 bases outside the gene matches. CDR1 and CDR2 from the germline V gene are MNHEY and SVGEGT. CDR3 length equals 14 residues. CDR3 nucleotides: TGTGCCAGTAGATCGGGACAGCCCACAGATACGCAGTATTTT. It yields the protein CASRSGQPTDTQYF.

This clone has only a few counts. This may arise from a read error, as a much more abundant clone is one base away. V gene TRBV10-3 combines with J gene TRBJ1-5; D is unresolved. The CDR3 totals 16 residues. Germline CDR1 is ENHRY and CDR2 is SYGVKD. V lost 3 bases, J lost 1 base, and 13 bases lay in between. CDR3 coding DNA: TGTGCCATCAGTGATAGAGACCGGGCAAGCAATCAGCCCCAGCATTTT. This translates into CAISDRDRASNQPQHF.

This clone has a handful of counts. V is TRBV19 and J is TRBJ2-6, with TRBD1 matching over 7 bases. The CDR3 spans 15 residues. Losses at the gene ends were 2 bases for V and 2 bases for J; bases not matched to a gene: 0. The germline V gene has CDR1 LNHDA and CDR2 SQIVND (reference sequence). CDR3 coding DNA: TGTGCCAGTAGTATACAGGGGGCTGGGGCCAACGTCCTGACTTTC. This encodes CASSIQGAGANVLTF.

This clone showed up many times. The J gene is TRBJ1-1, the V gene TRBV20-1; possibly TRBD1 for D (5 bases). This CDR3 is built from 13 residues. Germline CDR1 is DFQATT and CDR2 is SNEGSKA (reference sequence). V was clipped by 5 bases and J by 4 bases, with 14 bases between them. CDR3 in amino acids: CSAPAGGVTEAFF. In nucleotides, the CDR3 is TGCAGTGCTCCCGCAGGAGGGGTCACTGAAGCTTTCTTT.

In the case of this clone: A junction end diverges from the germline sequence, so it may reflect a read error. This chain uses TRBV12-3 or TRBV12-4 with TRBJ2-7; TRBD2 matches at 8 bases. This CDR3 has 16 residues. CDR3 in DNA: TGTGCCAGCAGTTTAGCGCGGCAGGGAAGAGCGGGAGAGCAGTATTTC. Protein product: CASSLARQGRAGEQYF.

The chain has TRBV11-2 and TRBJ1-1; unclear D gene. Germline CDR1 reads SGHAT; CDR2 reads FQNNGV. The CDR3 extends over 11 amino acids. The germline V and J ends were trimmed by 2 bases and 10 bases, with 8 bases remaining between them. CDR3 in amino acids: CASSLQTRAFF. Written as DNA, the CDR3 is TGTGCCAGCAGCTTACAGACAAGAGCTTTCTTT. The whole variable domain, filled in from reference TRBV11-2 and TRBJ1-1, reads EAGVAQSPRYKIIEKRQSVAFWCNPISGHATLYWYQQILGQGPKLLIQFQNNGVVDDSQLPKDRFSAERLKGVDSTLKIQPAKLEDSAVYLCASSLQTRAFFGQGTRLTVV.

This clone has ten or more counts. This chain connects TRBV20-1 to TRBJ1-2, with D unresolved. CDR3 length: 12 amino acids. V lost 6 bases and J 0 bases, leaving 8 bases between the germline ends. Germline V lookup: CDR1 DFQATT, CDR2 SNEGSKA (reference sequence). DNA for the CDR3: TGCAGTGCCGCCCGTCCTAACTATGGCTACACCTTC. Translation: CSAARPNYGYTF.

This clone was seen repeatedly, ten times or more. The CDR3: CAWSPFGRPLDGYTF. DNA for the CDR3: TGTGCCTGGAGTCCTTTTGGAAGGCCGTTAGATGGCTACACCTTC. The chain links TRBV30 to TRBJ1-2, with D hard to call. Germline V gives CDR1 GTSNPN, CDR2 SVGIG (reference sequence). The CDR3 spans 15 residues. Trimming removed 2 bases at V and 6 bases at J, with 19 bases between.